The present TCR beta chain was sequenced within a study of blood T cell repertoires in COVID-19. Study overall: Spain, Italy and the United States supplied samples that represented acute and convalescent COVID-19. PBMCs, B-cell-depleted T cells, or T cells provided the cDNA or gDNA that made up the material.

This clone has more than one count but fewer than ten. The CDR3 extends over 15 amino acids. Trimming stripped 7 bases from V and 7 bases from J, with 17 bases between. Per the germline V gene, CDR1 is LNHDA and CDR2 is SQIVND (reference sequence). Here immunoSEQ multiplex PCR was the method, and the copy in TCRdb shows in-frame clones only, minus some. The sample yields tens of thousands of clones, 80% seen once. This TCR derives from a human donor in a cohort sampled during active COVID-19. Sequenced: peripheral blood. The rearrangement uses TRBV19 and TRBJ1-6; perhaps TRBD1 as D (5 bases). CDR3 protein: CASTTWGRVNSPLHF. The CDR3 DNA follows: TGTGCCAGTACCACCTGGGGCAGGGTGAATTCACCCCTCCACTTT.